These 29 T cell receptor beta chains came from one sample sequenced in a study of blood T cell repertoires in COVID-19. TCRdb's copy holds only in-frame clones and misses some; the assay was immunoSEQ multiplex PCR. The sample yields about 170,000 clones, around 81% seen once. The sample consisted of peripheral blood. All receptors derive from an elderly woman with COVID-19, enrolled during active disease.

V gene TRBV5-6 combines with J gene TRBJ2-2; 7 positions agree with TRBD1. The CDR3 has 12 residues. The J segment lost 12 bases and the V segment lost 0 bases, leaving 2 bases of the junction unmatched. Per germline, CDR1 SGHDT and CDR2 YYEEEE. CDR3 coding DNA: TGTGCCAGCAGCTTGGCCAGGGGGAAGCTGTTTTTT. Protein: CASSLARGKLFF.

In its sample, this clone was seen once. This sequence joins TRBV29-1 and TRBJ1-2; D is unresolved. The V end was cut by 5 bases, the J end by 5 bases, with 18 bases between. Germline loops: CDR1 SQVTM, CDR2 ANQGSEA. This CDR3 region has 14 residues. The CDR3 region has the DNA TGCAGCGTTACTGACATGTCTCTTGGGTATGGCTACACCTTC. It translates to CSVTDMSLGYGYTF.

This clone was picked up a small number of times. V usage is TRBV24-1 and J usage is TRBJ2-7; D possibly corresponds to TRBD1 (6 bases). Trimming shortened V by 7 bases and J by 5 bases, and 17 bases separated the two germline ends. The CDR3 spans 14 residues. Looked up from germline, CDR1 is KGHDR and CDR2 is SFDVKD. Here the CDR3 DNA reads TGTGCCACCAGGGGACAAGGAAAAGGGAACGAGCAGTACTTC. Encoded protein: CATRGQGKGNEQYF.

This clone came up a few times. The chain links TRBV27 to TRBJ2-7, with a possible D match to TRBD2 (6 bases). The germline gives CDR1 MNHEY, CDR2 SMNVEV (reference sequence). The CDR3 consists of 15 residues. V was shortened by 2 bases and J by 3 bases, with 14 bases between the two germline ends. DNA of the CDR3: TGTGCCAGCAGTTTAGGGGCGGGATGGGGCTACGAGCAGTACTTC. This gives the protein CASSLGAGWGYEQYF.

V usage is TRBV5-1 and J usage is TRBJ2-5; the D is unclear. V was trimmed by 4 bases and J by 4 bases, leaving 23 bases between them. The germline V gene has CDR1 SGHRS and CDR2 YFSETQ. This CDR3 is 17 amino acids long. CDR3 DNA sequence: TGCGCCAGCAGCCCCATGGCGTATACGGGTCTCGGAGAGACCCAGTACTTC. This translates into CASSPMAYTGLGETQYF.

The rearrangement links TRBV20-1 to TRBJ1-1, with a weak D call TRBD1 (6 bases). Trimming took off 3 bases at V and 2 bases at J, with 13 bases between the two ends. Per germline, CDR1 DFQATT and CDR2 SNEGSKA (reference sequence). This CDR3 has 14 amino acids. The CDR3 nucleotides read TGCAGTGCTAGTACCGGACAGATTAACACTGAAGCTTTCTTT. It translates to CSASTGQINTEAFF.

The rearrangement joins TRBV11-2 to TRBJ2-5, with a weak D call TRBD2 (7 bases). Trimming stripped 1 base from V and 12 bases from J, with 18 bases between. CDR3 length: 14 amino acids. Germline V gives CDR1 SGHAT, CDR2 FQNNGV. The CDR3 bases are TGTGCCAGCAGCTTAGGTCGGGGGGCTTGGGCCAAGTACTTC. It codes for CASSLGRGAWAKYF.

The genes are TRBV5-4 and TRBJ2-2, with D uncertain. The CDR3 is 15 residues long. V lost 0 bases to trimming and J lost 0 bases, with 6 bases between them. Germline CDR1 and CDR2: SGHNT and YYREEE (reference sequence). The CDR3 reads CASSLAQANTGELFF. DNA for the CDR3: TGTGCCAGCAGCTTGGCGCAGGCGAACACCGGGGAGCTGTTTTTT.

CDR3 in DNA: TGTGCCAGCAGCCAAGAGGAGGGGAGGACTGAAGCTTTCTTT. Translation: CASSQEEGRTEAFF. The V and J genes are TRBV3-1 (or the pseudogene TRBV3-2) and TRBJ1-1, with D possibly matching TRBD1 (5 bases). Germline assignment: CDR1 LGHDT and CDR2 YNNKEL (reference sequence). The CDR3 runs 14 residues. Trimming removed 0 bases at V and 5 bases at J, with 10 bases between.

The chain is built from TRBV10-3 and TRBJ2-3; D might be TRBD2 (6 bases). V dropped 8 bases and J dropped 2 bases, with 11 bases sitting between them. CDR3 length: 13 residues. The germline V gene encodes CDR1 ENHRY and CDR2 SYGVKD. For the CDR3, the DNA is TGTGCCATCGGGGAGGAGACCACAGATACGCAGTATTTT. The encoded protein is CAIGEETTDTQYF.

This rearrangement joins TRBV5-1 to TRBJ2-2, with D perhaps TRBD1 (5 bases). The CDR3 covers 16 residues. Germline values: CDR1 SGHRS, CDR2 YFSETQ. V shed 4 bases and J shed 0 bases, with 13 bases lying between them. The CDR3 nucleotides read TGCGCCAGCAGCCCCGGAGACAGACCGAACACCGGGGAGCTGTTTTTT. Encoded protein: CASSPGDRPNTGELFF.

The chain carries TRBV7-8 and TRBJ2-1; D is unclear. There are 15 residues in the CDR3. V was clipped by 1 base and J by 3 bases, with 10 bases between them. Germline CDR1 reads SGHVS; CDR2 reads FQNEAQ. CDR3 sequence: CASSLGSTRYNEQFF. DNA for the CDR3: TGTGCCAGCAGCTTAGGTAGCACCCGCTACAATGAGCAGTTCTTC.

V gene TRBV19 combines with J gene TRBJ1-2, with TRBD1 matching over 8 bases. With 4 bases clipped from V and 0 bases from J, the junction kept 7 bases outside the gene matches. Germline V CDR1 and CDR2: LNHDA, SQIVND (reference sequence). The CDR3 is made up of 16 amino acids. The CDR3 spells CASSTTQQGANYGYTF. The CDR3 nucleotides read TGTGCCAGTAGTACCACGCAACAGGGGGCTAACTATGGCTACACCTTC.

The CDR3 DNA follows: TGTGCCAGTAGTAGCCTAGCAGAGACCCAGTACTTC. Encoded protein: CASSSLAETQYF. The rearrangement uses TRBV19 and TRBJ2-5, with D possibly matching TRBD2 (5 bases). There are 12 residues in the CDR3. Trimming took off 4 bases at V and 4 bases at J, with 7 bases between the two ends. Germline assignment: CDR1 LNHDA and CDR2 SQIVND (reference sequence). Variable domain in full (rest from reference TRBV19 and TRBJ2-5): DGGITQSPKYLFRKEGQNVTLSCEQNLNHDAMYWYRQDPGQGLRLIYYSQIVNDFQKGDIAEGYSVSREKKESFPLTVTSAQKNPTAFYLCASSSLAETQYFGPGTRLLVL.

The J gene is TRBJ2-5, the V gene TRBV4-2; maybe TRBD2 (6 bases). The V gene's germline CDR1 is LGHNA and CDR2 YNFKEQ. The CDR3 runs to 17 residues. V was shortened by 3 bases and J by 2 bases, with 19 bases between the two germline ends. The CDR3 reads CASSQLSGGDLQETQYF. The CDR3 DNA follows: TGTGCCAGCAGCCAGCTCTCGGGCGGGGACCTACAAGAGACCCAGTACTTC.

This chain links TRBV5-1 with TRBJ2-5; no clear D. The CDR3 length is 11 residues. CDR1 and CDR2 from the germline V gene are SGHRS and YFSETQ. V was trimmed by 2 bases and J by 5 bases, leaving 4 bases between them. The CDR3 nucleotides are TGCGCCAGCAGCTTTCGGGAGACCCAGTACTTC. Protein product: CASSFRETQYF.

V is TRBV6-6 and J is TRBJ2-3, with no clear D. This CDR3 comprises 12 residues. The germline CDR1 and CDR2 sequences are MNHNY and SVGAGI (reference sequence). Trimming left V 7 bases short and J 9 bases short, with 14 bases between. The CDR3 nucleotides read TGTGCCAGCAACTCGCGGTCTGGGACGCAGTATTTT. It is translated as CASNSRSGTQYF.

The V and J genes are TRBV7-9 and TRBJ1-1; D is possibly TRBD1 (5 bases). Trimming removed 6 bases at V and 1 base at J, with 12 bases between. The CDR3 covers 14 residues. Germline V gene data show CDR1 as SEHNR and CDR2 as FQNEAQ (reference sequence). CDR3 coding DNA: TGTGCCAGCAGACCAGTGCAGGGGAACACTGAAGCTTTCTTT. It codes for CASRPVQGNTEAFF.

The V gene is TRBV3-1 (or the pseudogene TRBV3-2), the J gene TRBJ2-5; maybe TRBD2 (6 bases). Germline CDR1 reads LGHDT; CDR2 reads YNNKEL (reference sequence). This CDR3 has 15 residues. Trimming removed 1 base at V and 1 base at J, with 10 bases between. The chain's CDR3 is CASSQAGDFQETQYF. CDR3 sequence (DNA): TGTGCCAGCAGCCAAGCGGGGGACTTCCAAGAGACCCAGTACTTC.

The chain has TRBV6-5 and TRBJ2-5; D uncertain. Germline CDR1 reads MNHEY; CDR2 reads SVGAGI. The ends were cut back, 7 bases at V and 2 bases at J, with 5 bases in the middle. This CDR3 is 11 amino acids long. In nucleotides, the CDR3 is TGTGCCAGCAACAAGCAAGAGACCCAGTACTTC. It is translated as CASNKQETQYF.

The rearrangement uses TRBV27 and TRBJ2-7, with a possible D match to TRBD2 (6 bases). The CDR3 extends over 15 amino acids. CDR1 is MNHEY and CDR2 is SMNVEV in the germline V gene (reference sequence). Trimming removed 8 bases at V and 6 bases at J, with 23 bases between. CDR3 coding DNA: TGTGCCAGCGGGGTTTCAGTGGGGGACTGGCGCGAGCAGTACTTC. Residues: CASGVSVGDWREQYF.

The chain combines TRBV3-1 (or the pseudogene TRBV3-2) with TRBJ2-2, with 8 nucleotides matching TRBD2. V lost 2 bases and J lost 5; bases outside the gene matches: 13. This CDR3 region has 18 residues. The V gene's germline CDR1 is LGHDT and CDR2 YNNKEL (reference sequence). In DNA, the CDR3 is TGTGCCAGCAGCCAAAGCGCTTCGATAGCGGGAATTACCGGGGAGCTGTTTTTT. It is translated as CASSQSASIAGITGELFF.

The CDR3 nucleotides are TGTGCCAGCAGCTTAACGTCGGGGATGAGTTCCTACAATGAGCAGTTCTTC. It specifies CASSLTSGMSSYNEQFF. V usage is TRBV7-3 and J usage is TRBJ2-1; D perhaps matches TRBD2 (5 bases). This CDR3 comprises 17 residues. From germline, CDR1 is SGHTA and CDR2 FQGTGA. V lost 0 bases to trimming and J lost 1 base, with 13 bases between them. Supplemented by reference TRBV7-3 and TRBJ2-1, the full variable domain reads GAGVSQTPSNKVTEKGKYVELRCDPISGHTALYWYRQSLGQGPEFLIYFQGTGAADDSGLPNDRFFAVRPEGSVSTLKIQRTERGDSAVYLCASSLTSGMSSYNEQFFGPGTRLTVL.

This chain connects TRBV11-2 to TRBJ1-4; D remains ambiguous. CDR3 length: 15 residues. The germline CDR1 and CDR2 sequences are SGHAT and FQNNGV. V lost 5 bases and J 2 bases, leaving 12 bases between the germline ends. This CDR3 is CASSPLSSTNEKLFF. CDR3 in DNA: TGTGCCAGCAGCCCCCTGAGTAGTACTAATGAAAAACTGTTTTTT.

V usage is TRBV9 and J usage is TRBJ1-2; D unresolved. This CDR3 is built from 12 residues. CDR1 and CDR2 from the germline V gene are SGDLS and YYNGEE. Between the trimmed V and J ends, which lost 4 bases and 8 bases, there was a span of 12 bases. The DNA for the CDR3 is TGTGCCAGCAGCACTAGGGTTGGCGGCTACACCTTC. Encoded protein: CASSTRVGGYTF.

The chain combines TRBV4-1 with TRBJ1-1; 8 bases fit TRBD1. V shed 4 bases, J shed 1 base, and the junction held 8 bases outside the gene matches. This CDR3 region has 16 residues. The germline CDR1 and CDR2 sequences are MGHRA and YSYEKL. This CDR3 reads CASSLLRGQGNTEAFF. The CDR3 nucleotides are TGCGCCAGCAGCCTCCTCAGGGGGCAGGGGAACACTGAAGCTTTCTTT.

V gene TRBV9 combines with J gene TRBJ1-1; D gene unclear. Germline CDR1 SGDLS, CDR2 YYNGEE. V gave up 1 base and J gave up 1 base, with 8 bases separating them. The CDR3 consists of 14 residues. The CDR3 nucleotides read TGTGCCAGCAGCGTAAGCGGTCAGAACACTGAAGCTTTCTTT. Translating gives CASSVSGQNTEAFF.

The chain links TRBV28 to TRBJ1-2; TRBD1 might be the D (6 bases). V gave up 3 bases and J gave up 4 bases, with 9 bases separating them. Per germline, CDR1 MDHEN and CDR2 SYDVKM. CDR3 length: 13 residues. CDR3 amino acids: CASSFEGVYGYTF. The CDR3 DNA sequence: TGTGCCAGCAGTTTTGAGGGGGTCTATGGCTACACCTTC.

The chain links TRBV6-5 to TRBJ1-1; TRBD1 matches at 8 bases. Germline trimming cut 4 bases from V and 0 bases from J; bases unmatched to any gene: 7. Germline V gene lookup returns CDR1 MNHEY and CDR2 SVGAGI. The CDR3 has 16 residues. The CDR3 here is CASSSHRGNMNTEAFF. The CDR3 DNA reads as TGTGCCAGCAGTTCCCACAGGGGGAACATGAACACTGAAGCTTTCTTT.